These 9 T cell receptor beta chains were sequenced from one sample in a study of neoadjuvant nivolumab and ipilimumab in lung cancer. The data were produced by immunoSEQ multiplex PCR, yet TCRdb's version contains in-frame clones alone and is incomplete. The table includes about 20,000 clones, around three quarters detected once. Sequenced material: tumor tissue, taken after neoadjuvant nivolumab, alone or with ipilimumab, at or shortly before surgery. Every receptor here comes from an adult with non-small cell lung cancer.

To note about this clone: Compared with germline, one end of the junction differs, possibly owing to a read error. This CDR3 reads CASSQGVGAEAFF. The DNA for the CDR3 is TGTGCTAGCAGCCAGGGGGTAGGGGCTGAAGCTTTCTTT. The chain recombines TRBV7-7 with TRBJ1-1; 7 bases are shared with TRBD1. This CDR3 comprises 13 residues. CDR1 and CDR2 from the germline V gene are SSHAT and FNYEAQ (reference sequence).

This chain links TRBV19 with TRBJ1-5; the match to TRBD1 covers 8 bases. Germline values: CDR1 LNHDA, CDR2 SQIVND (reference sequence). J lost 7 bases, V lost 10 bases, and 6 bases had no gene match. The CDR3 length is 12 residues. The DNA of the CDR3 is TGTGCCACCCGGACAGGGAACCAGCCCCAGCATTTT. It codes for CATRTGNQPQHF.

The chain carries TRBV5-6 and TRBJ2-3; 10 bases are shared with TRBD1. The CDR3 length is 15 residues. CDR1 and CDR2 from the germline V gene are SGHDT and YYEEEE. The junction had 7 bases not matched to a gene; V was cut back by 3 bases and J by 6 bases. The CDR3 sequence: CASSSPGQGSDTQYF. CDR3 DNA: TGTGCCAGCAGCTCCCCGGGACAGGGGTCGGATACGCAGTATTTT.

This clone has just a few counts. The chain combines TRBV5-1 with TRBJ2-7; 7 positions match TRBD1. Trimming removed 5 bases from V and 6 bases from J; junction bases left unmatched: 8. The CDR3 runs to 13 residues. Germline-derived CDR1 and CDR2 are SGHRS and YFSETQ. CDR3 sequence (DNA): TGCGCCAGCAGAGACAGGGAAGAGGGCGAGCAGTACTTC. Translation gives CASRDREEGEQYF.

This clone is medium-sized within its sample. The CDR3 here is CAISESSSRGASTDTQYF. The CDR3 DNA sequence: TGTGCCATCAGTGAGTCCTCTTCCCGCGGGGCTAGCACAGATACGCAGTATTTT. The chain has TRBV10-3 and TRBJ2-3; tentatively, D is TRBD2 (6 bases). Germline values: CDR1 ENHRY, CDR2 SYGVKD. The CDR3 has 18 amino acids. Trimming removed 0 bases from V and 0 bases from J, with 16 bases in between.

This chain links TRBV7-2 with TRBJ1-1; 8 bases are a match to TRBD1. Germline assignment: CDR1 SGHTA and CDR2 FQGNSA. The CDR3 loop spans 15 amino acids. V dropped 1 base and J dropped 11; count of bases not matched to a gene: 12. CDR3 amino acids: CASSLDPARQGAAFF. In DNA, the CDR3 is TGTGCCAGCAGCTTAGACCCCGCCCGGCAGGGGGCTGCTTTCTTT.

The V call is TRBV9, the J call TRBJ2-1; TRBD2 agrees at 12 bases. The V and J ends lost 4 bases and 4 bases, in that order; junction bases with no gene match: 12. Germline lookup yields CDR1 SGDLS and CDR2 YYNGEE. This CDR3 comprises 18 residues. Here the CDR3 DNA reads TGTGCCAGCAGCCCCGGGACTAGCGGGTCGCGGGTTTACAATGAGCAGTTCTTC. It encodes CASSPGTSGSRVYNEQFF.

The chain recombines TRBV7-3 with TRBJ2-3, with D hard to call. CDR1 SGHTA and CDR2 FQGTGA come from the germline V gene. V was cut by 5 bases and J by 3 bases, with 9 bases left in between. The CDR3 has 13 residues. CDR3 nucleotide sequence: TGTGCCAGCAGCCGACAAGTTACAGATACGCAGTATTTT. Translating it yields CASSRQVTDTQYF. Full variable domain (remainder filled in from reference TRBV7-3 and TRBJ2-3): GAGVSQTPSNKVTEKGKYVELRCDPISGHTALYWYRQSLGQGPEFLIYFQGTGAADDSGLPNDRFFAVRPEGSVSTLKIQRTERGDSAVYLCASSRQVTDTQYFGPGTRLTVL.

This chain links TRBV27 with TRBJ1-2; TRBD1 aligns across 7 bases. The CDR3 loop spans 18 amino acids. The V gene's germline CDR1 is MNHEY and CDR2 SMNVEV (reference sequence). J lost 4 bases, V lost 4 bases, and 18 bases had no gene match. The CDR3 here is CASSSSLYGQEGLYGYTF. The CDR3 DNA reads TGTGCCAGCAGTTCTTCCCTATATGGACAGGAGGGTCTCTATGGCTACACCTTC.